This TCR beta chain was sequenced in a study of post-analysis software for immune sequencing data. Findings of the study overall: In patients, about 5 TRBV segments were more frequent than in controls, with TRBV5-6, TRBV5-1 and TRBV20-1 among them.

This clonotype appeared a few times. The antigen is unknown. Per the germline V gene, CDR1 is ENHRY and CDR2 is SYGVKD. There are 17 residues in the CDR3. V lost 3 bases and J lost 4; bases outside the gene matches: 8. TCR beta libraries were prepared from cDNA with unique molecular identifiers. TCRdb ran MiXCR on the PCR reads and lists one entry per CDR3 protein. The sample yields roughly 410,000 distinct CDR3 sequences, roughly 36% seen once. The sample consisted of blood. The receptor was isolated from a girl aged 10 to 17 with multiple sclerosis. The chain has TRBV10-3 and TRBJ2-1; 11 positions agree with TRBD2. The CDR3 protein is CAISDPTLAGGYNEQFF. The DNA of the CDR3 is TGTGCCATCAGTGACCCCACCCTAGCGGGGGGTTACAATGAGCAGTTCTTC.